The 20 T cell receptor beta chains in this list originate from one sample, sequenced in a study of PD-L1 blockade in urothelial cancer. Time point reported: peripheral blood 6 weeks after treatment start. Clones were read by immunoSEQ multiplex PCR, and TCRdb kept only the in-frame ones, dropping some. The sample comprises some 40,000 clones, about 90% of which are singletons, and 7.3% rests with the top ten. The source material was PBMCs, sampled around atezolizumab (anti-PD-L1) treatment. These receptors came from a man aged 65 to 85 with urothelial cancer.

The V and J genes are TRBV5-1 and TRBJ1-1; 9 bases align to TRBD1. V lost 6 bases to trimming and J lost 4 bases; unmatched junction nucleotides: 7. This CDR3 has 14 amino acids. CDR1 is SGHRS, CDR2 YFSETQ, per germline. CDR3 in amino acids: CASTGQGRGTEAFF. For the CDR3, the DNA is TGCGCCAGCACCGGACAGGGGAGGGGCACTGAAGCTTTCTTT.

The rearrangement joins TRBV21-1 to TRBJ2-7; TRBD2 is the table's D call, not checked against the DNA. TRBV21-1 is designated a pseudogene. The CDR3 totals 14 residues. In DNA, the CDR3 is TGTGCCAGCAGCAAAGGACCTAGCGGGAGCGAGCAGTACTTC. Translation: CASSKGPSGSEQYF.

V is TRBV10-3 and J is TRBJ1-2; unclear D gene. V dropped 7 bases and J dropped 6 bases, with 12 bases sitting between them. Germline assignment: CDR1 ENHRY and CDR2 SYGVKD. The CDR3 is 12 amino acids. The CDR3 bases are TGTGCCATCACAAGGAGCCGCGATGGCTACACCTTC. Its translation: CAITRSRDGYTF.

The CDR3 sequence: CASSLWQGARFQETQYF. The DNA of the CDR3 is TGTGCCAGCAGTTTATGGCAGGGGGCCCGGTTTCAGGAGACCCAGTACTTC. The rearrangement links TRBV28 to TRBJ2-5; 8 bases map to TRBD1. V was pared by 0 bases and J by 5 bases, with 11 bases of the junction left unmatched. Germline V gene sequence: CDR1 MDHEN, CDR2 SYDVKM. CDR3 length equals 17 residues.

This clone was recorded once. The chain joins TRBV12-2 to TRBJ2-7; the table's D call TRBD2 went unverified against the DNA. TRBV12-2 is noted as a pseudogene. CDR3 length equals 15 residues. CDR3 in amino acids: CASRLATSGRNEQYF. The CDR3 DNA sequence: TGTGCAAGTCGCTTAGCGACTAGCGGGAGAAACGAGCAGTACTTC.

The rearrangement joins TRBV10-2 to TRBJ1-6; 10 bases map to TRBD1. Trimming cost V 7 bases and J 5 bases; bases outside gene matches: 2. CDR1 is WSHSY, CDR2 SAAADI, per germline. The CDR3 is 14 amino acids. In nucleotides, the CDR3 is TGCGCCAGCATGGGGACAGGGGATAATTCACCCCTCCACTTT. Protein product: CASMGTGDNSPLHF.

The V call is TRBV20-1, the J call TRBJ2-7; no reliable D call. V lost 0 bases, J lost 4 bases, and 4 bases lay in between. The CDR3 consists of 11 residues. Per germline, CDR1 DFQATT and CDR2 SNEGSKA (reference sequence). CDR3 region: CSARDLYEQYF. In DNA form, the CDR3 reads TGCAGTGCTAGAGATCTTTACGAGCAGTACTTC.

This clone was picked up one time. A far more abundant clone sits one base away, making this likely a read error. The chain links TRBV2 to TRBJ1-2; 7 bases are shared with TRBD1. The CDR3 consists of 13 residues. The germline gives CDR1 SNHLY, CDR2 FYNNEI. CDR3 residues: CVSRKDSQGRSTF. CDR3 DNA sequence: TGTGTCAGCAGGAAGGACTCACAGGGGCGCTCCACCTTC.

The V call is TRBV18, the J call TRBJ2-1; unclear D gene. Germline CDR1 is KGHSH and CDR2 is LQKENI. V gave up 3 bases and J gave up 4 bases, with 7 bases separating them. The CDR3 runs to 13 residues. The CDR3, as DNA: TGTGCCAGCTCACCGCAAACTTACAATGAGCAGTTCTTC. This codes for CASSPQTYNEQFF. The complete variable domain, with remaining parts taken from reference TRBV18 and TRBJ2-1, reads NAGVMQNPRHLVRRRGQEARLRCSPMKGHSHVYWYRQLPEEGLKFMVYLQKENIIDESGMPKERFSAEFPKEGPSILRIQQVVRGDSAAYFCASSPQTYNEQFFGPGTRLTVL.

CDR3 nucleotide sequence: TGTGCCAGCAGCTTAGAATGGGGGGAGGGCCAGCCCCAGCATTTT. It yields the protein CASSLEWGEGQPQHF. The chain uses TRBV11-2 and TRBJ1-5; D is perhaps TRBD1 (5 bases). The CDR3 spans 15 residues. V was cut by 0 bases and J by 7 bases, with 13 bases left in between. From germline, CDR1 is SGHAT and CDR2 FQNNGV. Full variable domain (rest looked up from reference TRBV11-2 and TRBJ1-5): EAGVAQSPRYKIIEKRQSVAFWCNPISGHATLYWYQQILGQGPKLLIQFQNNGVVDDSQLPKDRFSAERLKGVDSTLKIQPAKLEDSAVYLCASSLEWGEGQPQHFGDGTRLSIL.

V is TRBV11-2 and J is TRBJ1-4; 7 bases are a match to TRBD1. Germline V CDR1 and CDR2: SGHAT, FQNNGV. V trimming: 3 bases; J trimming: 4 bases; junction bases outside the gene matches: 8. This CDR3 has 16 residues. The CDR3 region has the DNA TGTGCCAGCAGCTTTGGACAGGTCTTAGGTAATGAAAAACTGTTTTTT. Its translation: CASSFGQVLGNEKLFF. The entire variable domain, with the rest obtained from reference TRBV11-2 and TRBJ1-4, is as follows: EAGVAQSPRYKIIEKRQSVAFWCNPISGHATLYWYQQILGQGPKLLIQFQNNGVVDDSQLPKDRFSAERLKGVDSTLKIQPAKLEDSAVYLCASSFGQVLGNEKLFFGSGTQLSVL.

This chain joins TRBV14 and TRBJ2-5, with 12 bases fitting TRBD2. The CDR3 sequence is 16 residues long. Germline V CDR1 and CDR2: SGHDN, FVKESK. V lost 1 base to trimming and J lost 5 bases; unmatched junction nucleotides: 5. The chain's CDR3 is CASSQGRLAGVETQYF. As DNA, the CDR3 is TGTGCCAGCAGCCAAGGTCGACTAGCGGGAGTGGAGACCCAGTACTTC.

This chain connects TRBV27 to TRBJ1-1; D is perhaps TRBD1 (6 bases). Trimming removed 0 bases at V and 4 bases at J, with 18 bases between. CDR1 and CDR2 (germline): MNHEY, SMNVEV (reference sequence). The CDR3 covers 17 residues. The CDR3 nucleotides read TGTGCCAGCAGTTTATCGACCGGGGGGCGGTCGAGCACTGAAGCTTTCTTT. Amino acids: CASSLSTGGRSSTEAFF.

This clone was seen a single time. The chain recombines TRBV7-2 with TRBJ2-7; D gene unclear. The CDR3 extends over 11 amino acids. Per germline, CDR1 SGHTA and CDR2 FQGNSA. V gave up 5 bases and J gave up 3 bases, with 5 bases separating them. The CDR3 reads CASSPGYEQYF. CDR3 nucleotides: TGTGCCAGCAGCCCGGGCTACGAGCAGTACTTC.

The rearrangement joins TRBV2 to TRBJ2-3; no definite D call. V was trimmed by 4 bases and J by 1 base, leaving 12 bases between them. The CDR3 contains 15 residues. CDR1 is SNHLY and CDR2 is FYNNEI in the germline V gene. The CDR3 sequence is CASSGLTSGTDTQYF. The DNA for the CDR3 is TGTGCCAGCAGTGGACTTACCAGCGGCACAGATACGCAGTATTTT.

The chain couples TRBV6-1 to TRBJ2-1; 9 nucleotides agree with TRBD1. The germline CDR1 and CDR2 sequences are MNHNS and SASEGT. The CDR3 runs to 14 residues. V shed 5 bases and J 9 bases; nucleotides not matched to a gene: 8. The CDR3 coding sequence is TGTGCCAGCAGTTCCCACAGGGGGCCGAGTGAGCAGTTCTTC. Its protein product is CASSSHRGPSEQFF.

The chain joins TRBV29-1 to TRBJ1-2, with TRBD1 identical over 9 bases. This CDR3 contains 17 residues. J was trimmed by 1 base and V by 3 bases; bases with no gene match: 12. CDR1 and CDR2 (germline): SQVTM, ANQGSEA. CDR3 in amino acids: CSVEGGDRVTDNYGYTF. CDR3 in DNA: TGCAGCGTTGAGGGCGGGGACAGGGTGACGGATAACTATGGCTACACCTTC. Full variable domain (outside the CDR3, taken from reference TRBV29-1 and TRBJ1-2): SAVISQKPSRDICQRGTSLTIQCQVDSQVTMMFWYRQQPGQSLTLIATANQGSEATYESGFVIDKFPISRPNLTFSTLTVSNMSPEDSSIYLCSVEGGDRVTDNYGYTFGSGTRLTVV.

This clone was detected a few times. The chain is built from TRBV7-9 and TRBJ2-3, with TRBD2 identical over 10 bases. J gave up 2 bases and V 0 bases, and 11 bases lay outside the gene matches. The CDR3 consists of 19 residues. Germline loops: CDR1 SEHNR, CDR2 FQNEAQ (reference sequence). The CDR3 coding sequence is TGTGCCAGCAGCTTAGCGCTAGGAAGAGCGGGAGGGAACACAGATACGCAGTATTTT. This encodes CASSLALGRAGGNTDTQYF.

This clone appeared a single time. The sample has other DNA sequences that encode this CDR3 too. The J gene is TRBJ2-3, the V gene TRBV29-1; 7 bases match TRBD1. This CDR3 spans 12 amino acids. Germline-derived CDR1 and CDR2 are SQVTM and ANQGSEA. V shed 4 bases and J 4 bases; nucleotides not matched to a gene: 2. CDR3 in amino acids: CSVAQGADTQYF. The CDR3 DNA reads as TGCAGCGTTGCGCAGGGGGCAGATACGCAGTATTTT.

The chain has TRBV18 and TRBJ2-3; TRBD2 matches at 9 bases. The V segment lost 5 bases and the J segment 5 bases; nucleotides outside the gene matches: 5. The CDR3 consists of 14 residues. Germline CDR1 reads KGHSH; CDR2 reads LQKENI. The DNA for the CDR3 is TGTGCCAGCTCAGCGGGAGGGCCCGTAGATACGCAGTATTTT. This translates into CASSAGGPVDTQYF.